The 13 T cell receptor beta chains in this list originate from one sample, sequenced in a study of control samples from healthy donors and cancer patients. This table comes from immunoSEQ multiplex PCR, and its TCRdb copy is limited to in-frame clones, with some not included. The sample includes some 150,000 clones, more than 80% of them seen just once. The sample was blood. The receptors shown here come from a man younger than 35 in good health.

The J gene is TRBJ2-5, the V gene TRBV29-1; TRBD2 matches at 7 bases. The trim removed 6 bases at V and 5 bases at J, leaving 6 bases unmatched. Germline CDR1 is SQVTM and CDR2 is ANQGSEA. CDR3 length equals 12 residues. The CDR3 region has the DNA TGCAGCGTCCCGGGGGGAGGGGAGACCCAGTACTTC. Translation gives CSVPGGGETQYF. The complete variable domain, with remaining parts taken from reference TRBV29-1 and TRBJ2-5, reads SAVISQKPSRDICQRGTSLTIQCQVDSQVTMMFWYRQQPGQSLTLIATANQGSEATYESGFVIDKFPISRPNLTFSTLTVSNMSPEDSSIYLCSVPGGGETQYFGPGTRLLVL.

V is TRBV18 and J is TRBJ1-1, with D hard to call. Trimming took 3 bases from V and 6 from J, leaving 8 bases between them. CDR1 is KGHSH, CDR2 LQKENI, per germline. This CDR3 has 12 amino acids. CDR3: CASSPIISEAFF. The CDR3 nucleotides read TGTGCCAGCTCACCGATCATTTCTGAAGCTTTCTTT.

This clone was observed once. This chain links TRBV7-6 with TRBJ2-7; perhaps D is TRBD1 or TRBD2 (6 bases each). There are 16 residues in the CDR3. The V gene's germline CDR1 is SGHVS and CDR2 FNYEAQ. Trimming shortened V by 2 bases and J by 4 bases, and 18 bases separated the two germline ends. The CDR3 sequence: CASSLFSRGGRYEQYF. As DNA, the CDR3 is TGTGCCAGCAGCTTATTCAGCAGGGGTGGGAGGTACGAGCAGTACTTC.

The chain employs TRBV13 and TRBJ1-3, with a possible D match to TRBD1 (6 bases). Germline V CDR1 and CDR2: PRHDT, FYEKMQ (reference sequence). The CDR3 runs to 17 residues. V lost 0 bases, J lost 9 bases, and 21 bases lay in between. CDR3 in DNA: TGTGCCAGCAGCTTAGGCCTACCGCGGGGGCTCGGGCGCACCATATATTTT. Encoded protein: CASSLGLPRGLGRTIYF.

The J gene is TRBJ2-3, the V gene TRBV25-1; 11 nucleotides line up with TRBD1. Germline lookup yields CDR1 MGHDK and CDR2 SYGVNS. CDR3 length: 16 amino acids. V was pared by 1 base and J by 1 base, with 1 base of the junction left unmatched. The chain's CDR3 is CASSELGQGGTDTQYF. In DNA form, the CDR3 reads TGTGCCAGCAGTGAATTGGGACAGGGGGGCACAGATACGCAGTATTTT.

The rearrangement links TRBV5-5 to TRBJ2-5; tentatively, D is TRBD2 (6 bases). The CDR3 is made up of 18 amino acids. V lost 3 bases, J lost 2 bases, and 23 bases lay in between. Germline loops: CDR1 SGHKS, CDR2 YYEKEE (reference sequence). The chain's CDR3 is CASSSPNLMGTFQETQYF. DNA of the CDR3: TGTGCCAGCAGCTCACCCAACCTAATGGGGACTTTTCAAGAGACCCAGTACTTC.

CDR3 DNA: TGTGCCAGCACCCAAGTGGAGGACAATGAGCAGTTCTTC. Its translation is CASTQVEDNEQFF. The chain is built from TRBV2 and TRBJ2-1; D is possibly TRBD2 (5 bases). CDR3 length: 13 residues. CDR1 and CDR2 from the germline V gene are SNHLY and FYNNEI. Trimming removed 7 bases at V and 5 bases at J, with 12 bases between.

A single count supports this clone. The rearrangement uses TRBV6-1 and TRBJ2-3; no reliable D call. There are 13 residues in the CDR3. The germline V and J ends were trimmed by 3 bases and 2 bases, with 6 bases remaining between them. CDR1 and CDR2 (germline): MNHNS, SASEGT. The CDR3 DNA follows: TGTGCCAGCAGTGAGGGTATCACAGATACGCAGTATTTT. As protein: CASSEGITDTQYF.

The chain recombines TRBV27 with TRBJ1-6; maybe TRBD1 (5 bases). From germline, CDR1 is MNHEY and CDR2 SMNVEV (reference sequence). Trimming removed 2 bases at V and 8 bases at J, with 13 bases between. There are 15 residues in the CDR3. This CDR3 reads CASSLLQGPDSPLHF. CDR3 DNA: TGTGCCAGCAGTTTACTGCAGGGTCCGGATTCACCCCTCCACTTT.

The sample holds a few counts of this clone. J is TRBJ1-4 and V is TRBV3-1 (or the pseudogene TRBV3-2); 8 bases match TRBD1. This CDR3 comprises 14 residues. V lost 2 bases and J lost 6; bases outside the gene matches: 2. CDR1 is LGHDT, CDR2 YNNKEL, per germline (reference sequence). The CDR3 is CASSQPGGYEKLFF. CDR3 coding DNA: TGTGCCAGCAGCCAACCAGGGGGCTATGAAAAACTGTTTTTT.

The gene calls are TRBV7-9 and TRBJ1-2, with a possible D match to TRBD1 (5 bases). The CDR3 contains 16 residues. Per germline, CDR1 SEHNR and CDR2 FQNEAQ (reference sequence). The V end lost 1 base, the J end lost 4 bases, and 16 bases lay between the germline ends. CDR3 region: CASSLEGRQTLYGYTF. DNA for the CDR3: TGTGCCAGCAGCTTAGAAGGGAGACAGACACTCTATGGCTACACCTTC. The entire variable domain, with the rest obtained from reference TRBV7-9 and TRBJ1-2, is as follows: DTGVSQNPRHKITKRGQNVTFRCDPISEHNRLYWYRQTLGQGPEFLTYFQNEAQLEKSRLLSDRFSAERPKGSFSTLEIQRTEQGDSAMYLCASSLEGRQTLYGYTFGSGTRLTVV.

The V gene is TRBV9, the J gene TRBJ1-1; no firm D call. V was shortened by 3 bases and J by 4 bases, with 10 bases between the two germline ends. This CDR3 region has 13 residues. Germline V CDR1 and CDR2: SGDLS, YYNGEE. The CDR3 DNA sequence: TGTGCCAGCAGCGCCCCGCAGAGCACTGAAGCTTTCTTT. Its translation: CASSAPQSTEAFF.

The chain has TRBV3-1 (or the pseudogene TRBV3-2) and TRBJ2-3, with TRBD2 matching over 11 bases. With 1 base clipped from V and 6 bases from J, the junction kept 6 bases outside the gene matches. Germline lookup yields CDR1 LGHDT and CDR2 YNNKEL (reference sequence). CDR3 length: 16 amino acids. CDR3 sequence reads: CASSQVGSGGVDTQYF. In nucleotides, the CDR3 is TGTGCCAGCAGCCAAGTTGGTAGCGGGGGGGTCGATACGCAGTATTTT.